What follows describes a single T cell receptor (beta chain). Which antigen it targets is not known. Base qualities were left out, and no much larger clone turns up one base away. This entry belongs to a study of T-cell reconstitution after alpha-beta-depleted transplantation in children (dated by TCRdb to about 2016). Regarding the complete study: The study quantitatively tracked T-cell immune reconstitution after TCRalphabeta/CD19-depleted allogeneic hematopoietic cell transplantation in children using TCR repertoire profiling.

The method was PCR. Sequencing took place on an Illumina HiSeq 2500. Molecular barcoding was employed in the preparation of TCR libraries, with unique molecular identifiers being used to normalize TCRbeta repertoire quantification. Using fastp at Q25 and MiXCR, TCRdb reprocessed the public reads and kept productive beta chains. Each entry is one CDR3 protein sequence, shown with its most common DNA and genes. A total of 450,000 to 600,000 distinct CDR3 sequences appear in this sample, roughly 18% of them only once. The ten largest clonotypes hold 3.3% of the sample. Unmatched junction bases come to 9, with V trimmed by 1 base and J by 0 bases. According to the germline V gene, CDR1 reads SGHRS and CDR2 reads YFSETQ. The CDR3 has 18 amino acids, counting the end cysteine and phenylalanine. CDR3 DNA only is kept here, 54 bases in frame from base 1.

The sample in question was PBMCs from the stem cell graft donor, obtained from the stem cell graft. The chain is assembled from TRBV5-1 and TRBJ2-1, and 8 bases in between align with TRBD2. The TCR was taken from a human donor who donated a stem cell graft to a child with acute lymphoblastic leukemia. The CDR3 loop reads CASSLLTSGLLSYNEQFF. Here is the DNA: TGCGCCAGCAGCTTGCTAACTAGCGGACTACTCTCCTACAATGAGCAGTTCTTC.